The T cell receptor (beta chain) under discussion was sequenced for a study of blood T cell repertoires in COVID-19. Overall study: The study drew acute and convalescent COVID-19 samples from the United States, Italy and Spain.

Under the authors' procedure: Nucleated cell number was recorded as an estimate derived from reference gene primer amplification. Clones were read by immunoSEQ multiplex PCR, and TCRdb kept only the in-frame ones, dropping some. Clone size and the V and J calls come from that table; the DNA yielded D and trimming. The top ten hold roughly 12% of the sample, which has 100,000 or so clones, about 82% seen once. With 0 bases clipped from V and 6 bases from J, the junction kept 7 bases outside the gene matches. Per germline, CDR1 SGHVS and CDR2 FQNEAQ. The CDR3 runs to 17 residues. The sample consisted of peripheral blood. This sequence joins TRBV7-8 and TRBJ2-2, with 10 bases lining up with TRBD2. The origin of this receptor is a woman in her 70s with active or convalescent COVID-19. CDR3 sequence reads: CASSLAGERGGAGELFF. The CDR3 DNA reads as TGTGCCAGCAGCTTAGCGGGGGAGCGGGGGGGCGCCGGGGAGCTGTTTTTT.